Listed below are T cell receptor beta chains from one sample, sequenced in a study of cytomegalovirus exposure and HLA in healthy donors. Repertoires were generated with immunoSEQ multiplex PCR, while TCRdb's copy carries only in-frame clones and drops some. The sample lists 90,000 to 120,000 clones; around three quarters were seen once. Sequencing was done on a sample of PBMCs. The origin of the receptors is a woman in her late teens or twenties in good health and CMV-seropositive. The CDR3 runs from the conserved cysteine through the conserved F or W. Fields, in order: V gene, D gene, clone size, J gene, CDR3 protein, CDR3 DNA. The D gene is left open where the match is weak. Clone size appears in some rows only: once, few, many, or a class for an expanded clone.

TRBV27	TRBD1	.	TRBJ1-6	CASSTSTGGNSPLHF	TGTGCCAGCAGTACCTCGACAGGGGGCAATTCACCCCTCCACTTT
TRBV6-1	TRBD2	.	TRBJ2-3	CASGLAGTSTDTQYF	TGTGCCAGCGGTTTAGCGGGAACTAGCACAGATACGCAGTATTTT
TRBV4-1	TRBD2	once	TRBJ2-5	CASSQGAGGGETQYF	TGCGCCAGCAGCCAAGGGGCGGGAGGAGGTGAGACCCAGTACTTC
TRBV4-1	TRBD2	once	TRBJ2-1	CASSQETPWGLAGGGSYNEQFF	TGCGCCAGCAGCCAAGAAACCCCGTGGGGACTAGCGGGAGGGGGCTCCTACAATGAGCAGTTCTTC
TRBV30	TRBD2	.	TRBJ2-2	CAWRWTSGGAGELFF	TGTGCCTGGAGGTGGACTAGCGGTGGGGCCGGGGAGCTGTTTTTT
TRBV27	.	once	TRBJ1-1	CASSLSGAATSEAFF	TGTGCCAGCAGTTTATCGGGGGCCGCAACTTCTGAAGCTTTCTTT
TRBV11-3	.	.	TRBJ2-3	CASSLTRSADTQYF	TGTGCCAGCAGCTTGACTAGATCCGCAGATACGCAGTATTTT
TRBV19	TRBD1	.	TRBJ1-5	CASSPPPTGNNNQPQHF	TGTGCCAGTAGTCCACCCCCGACAGGGAATAACAATCAGCCCCAGCATTTT
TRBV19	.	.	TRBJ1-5	CASSMEVGGFNQPQHF	TGTGCCAGTAGTATGGAGGTAGGGGGATTCAATCAGCCCCAGCATTTT
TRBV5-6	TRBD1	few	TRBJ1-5	CASSVRDRGRNQPQHF	TGTGCCAGCAGCGTCCGGGACAGGGGACGCAATCAGCCCCAGCATTTT
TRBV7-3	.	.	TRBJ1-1	CASSLEADTEAFF	TGTGCCAGCAGCTTAGAGGCAGACACTGAAGCTTTCTTT
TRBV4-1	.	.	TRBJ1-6	CASSQTQGTNSPLHF	TGCGCCAGCAGCCAAACACAGGGTACTAATTCACCCCTCCACTTT